Listed below are T cell receptor beta chains from one sample, sequenced in a study of T cell changes during pregnancy in multiple sclerosis. Repertoires were generated with immunoSEQ multiplex PCR, while TCRdb's copy carries only in-frame clones and drops some. This table has about 48,000 clones, 85% to 95% appearing once. The sequenced sample was CD4+ T cells from peripheral blood mononuclear cells, obtained in the second trimester of pregnancy. These receptor sequences come from a female donor in good health, enrolled as a control in a pregnancy study. The CDR3 runs from the conserved cysteine through the conserved F or W. The D gene is left open where the match is weak. The size field is filled for only some rows; it gives once, few, many or a size class.

length	J	V	size	D	DNA	CDR3
17	TRBJ2-1	TRBV27	.	TRBD2	TGTGCCAGCAGTCCCCACCTTAGCGGGAGAAGGTTAAATGAGCAGTTCTTC	CASSPHLSGRRLNEQFF
13	TRBJ2-1	TRBV11-3	.	.	TGTGCCAGCAGCCCATACAGGGACAATGAGCAGTTCTTC	CASSPYRDNEQFF
16	TRBJ2-1	TRBV19	.	.	TGTGCCAGTACCCGAGAAGGGGGGGGCCCCTACAATGAGCAGTTCTTC	CASTREGGGPYNEQFF
14	TRBJ2-7	TRBV6-1	once	.	TGTGCCAGCTCTAAAGCGGCAGGTACCTACGAGCAGTACTTC	CASSKAAGTYEQYF
14	TRBJ1-2	TRBV21-1	.	.	TGTGCCAGCAGCAAAGATAGGGGTTTGGGCGGCTACACCTTC	CASSKDRGLGGYTF
14	TRBJ1-2	TRBV6-5	.	.	TGTGCCAGCAGTTCCTCATTAGATAACTATGGCTACACCTTC	CASSSSLDNYGYTF
15	TRBJ2-7	TRBV18	.	.	TGTGCCAGCTCTACCCTCAGGACACTGCTCTACGAGCAGTACTTC	CASSTLRTLLYEQYF
15	TRBJ1-4	TRBV14	.	.	TGTGCCAGCAGCCACCGGGGAGCCAGGACTGAAAAACTGTTTTTT	CASSHRGARTEKLFF
17	TRBJ2-2	TRBV4-2	.	TRBD2	TGTGCCAGCAGCCAAGGGACTAGCGGGGTGAACACCGGGGAGCTGTTTTTT	CASSQGTSGVNTGELFF
15	TRBJ1-6	TRBV30	.	TRBD1	TGTGCCTGGAGTGGGCAGGGGGCGGATAATTCACCCCTCCACTTT	CAWSGQGADNSPLHF
15	TRBJ2-5	TRBV29-1	.	TRBD1	TGCAGCGTTCAAGAGACAGGGGGCGCACGGGAGACCCAGTACTTC	CSVQETGGARETQYF
17	TRBJ1-1	TRBV18	.	.	TGTGCCAGCTCACCAAGGTCCAGGGGCGGCATGAACACTGAAGCTTTCTTT	CASSPRSRGGMNTEAFF
16	TRBJ2-2	TRBV7-8	.	TRBD2	TGTGCCAGCAGCCGCCGGGACTACCCCAACACCGGGGAGCTGTTTTTT	CASSRRDYPNTGELFF
13	TRBJ2-7	TRBV28	.	.	TGTGCCAGCAGTTCGTGGGAGACCTACGAGCAGTACTTC	CASSSWETYEQYF
12	TRBJ1-1	TRBV28	.	.	TGTGCCAGCGGGGTAGGAGGGACTGAAGCTTTCTTT	CASGVGGTEAFF
13	TRBJ1-1	TRBV10-3	few	TRBD1	TGTGCCATCAGAAGGGACAGGGACACTGAAGCTTTCTTT	CAIRRDRDTEAFF
16	TRBJ1-1	TRBV7-8	.	TRBD1	TGTGCCAGCAGCTCAGGGGGCGCGTCGGCCGGGACTGAAGCTTTCTTT	CASSSGGASAGTEAFF
14	TRBJ1-1	TRBV7-6	.	.	TGTGCCAGCAGCCACCTAACAGAGAACACTGAAGCTTTCTTT	CASSHLTENTEAFF
15	TRBJ2-7	TRBV4-1	.	.	TGCGCCAGCAGCCAAGGGGTACAGGGTTACCACGAGCAGTACTTC	CASSQGVQGYHEQYF
11	TRBJ2-7	TRBV2	few	.	TGTGCCAGCAGGTCCCACTACGAGCAGTACTTC	CASRSHYEQYF
14	TRBJ1-2	TRBV29-1	.	.	TGCAGCGTTGTCCGGTCAGGCACAAACTATGGCTACACCTTC	CSVVRSGTNYGYTF
15	TRBJ2-1	TRBV15	once	.	TGTGCCACCAGCAGAGATGGAGACAGTTGGTATGAGCAGTTCTTC	CATSRDGDSWYEQFF
16	TRBJ2-5	TRBV11-2	.	TRBD2	TGTGCCAGCAGCTTAGTAGCGGGAGGAATTGGGAAGACCCAGTACTTC	CASSLVAGGIGKTQYF
11	TRBJ2-7	TRBV20-1	.	TRBD1	TGCAGTGCTATAACAGGGGACGAGCAGTACTTC	CSAITGDEQYF
14	TRBJ2-1	TRBV6-1	.	TRBD1	TGTGCCAGCAGTTCCTTGGGTGCCACAGGGGGCGGGTTCTTC	CASSSLGATGGGFF
16	TRBJ1-3	TRBV2	.	.	TGTGCCAGCAGTGTAGAGGGAAGAGGCTCTGGAAACACCATATATTTT	CASSVEGRGSGNTIYF
14	TRBJ2-3	TRBV28	.	.	TGTGCCAGCAGTTTGCCCGTAGGGGGAGATACGCAGTATTTT	CASSLPVGGDTQYF
12	TRBJ2-3	TRBV5-4	.	.	TGTGCCAGCGGGAGTGTCGCCGATACGCAGTATTTT	CASGSVADTQYF
13	TRBJ2-3	TRBV28	.	TRBD1	TGTGCCAGCACCGACAGGGGCGCAGATACGCAGTATTTT	CASTDRGADTQYF
13	TRBJ2-1	TRBV7-9	.	TRBD2	TGTGCCAGCAGCTTATTAGCGGGGGGTGAGCAGTTCTTC	CASSLLAGGEQFF
13	TRBJ2-3	TRBV29-1	.	TRBD2	TGCAGCGGAGGGACTAGCGGGGGTGATACGCAGTATTTT	CSGGTSGGDTQYF
15	TRBJ2-5	TRBV27	.	TRBD2	TGTGCCAGCAGTTTATCGACTAGCGGCCAAGAGACCCAGTACTTC	CASSLSTSGQETQYF
16	TRBJ2-3	TRBV7-6	.	TRBD2	TGTGCCAGCAGCTTAGAGGTAGCGGGAGGGCCAGATACGCAGTATTTT	CASSLEVAGGPDTQYF
15	TRBJ2-7	TRBV28	.	.	TGTGCCAGCAGTTTATCTCGGACTGTAACCTACGAGCAGTACTTC	CASSLSRTVTYEQYF
16	TRBJ1-6	TRBV4-1	.	TRBD1	TGCGCCAGCAGCCACTGGACAGGGGGCAAGGATTCACCCCTCCACTTT	CASSHWTGGKDSPLHF
16	TRBJ2-7	TRBV30	once	.	TGTGCCTGGAGTGTAATTTTCCGGAGGGCCTACAACGAGCAGTACTTC	CAWSVIFRRAYNEQYF
15	TRBJ2-3	TRBV4-1	.	TRBD2	TGCGCCAGCAGCCAACGACTAGCGGGGGAAGATACGCAGTATTTT	CASSQRLAGEDTQYF
12	TRBJ2-5	TRBV30	.	.	TGTGCCTGGAGTGGATCGTGGCCGACCCAGTACTTC	CAWSGSWPTQYF
12	TRBJ1-5	TRBV6-1	once	.	TGTGCCAGCAGTGATAATCATCAGCCCCAGCATTTT	CASSDNHQPQHF
22	TRBJ2-7	TRBV21-1	.	.	TGTGCCAGCAGCAAATGGGCCTATGTTTCGTTAGGGCGCATAGACAGTTCCTACGAGCAGTACTTC	CASSKWAYVSLGRIDSSYEQYF
16	TRBJ1-3	TRBV4-2	.	TRBD1	TGTGCCAGCAGCCAGGATGGGACAGCCTCTGGAAACACCATATATTTT	CASSQDGTASGNTIYF
18	TRBJ2-1	TRBV25-1	.	.	TGTGCCAGCAGTGAACCCTCTTCCGGGACAACACCCTACAATGAGCAGTTCTTC	CASSEPSSGTTPYNEQFF
14	TRBJ1-4	TRBV11-3	once	.	TGTGCCAGCAGCGGACAGCTGGCGAATGAAAAACTGTTTTTT	CASSGQLANEKLFF
13	TRBJ1-2	TRBV19	.	.	TGTGCCAGTAGTATAGGTCCCCTTTCGGGCTACACCTTC	CASSIGPLSGYTF
15	TRBJ1-1	TRBV28	.	.	TGTGCCAGCAGCCGTTATCGGGGGGGTCTACCTGAAGCTTTCTTT	CASSRYRGGLPEAFF
12	TRBJ1-2	TRBV29-1	.	.	TGCAGCGTTGGGGAGGGAGACTATGGCTACACCTTC	CSVGEGDYGYTF
16	TRBJ2-3	TRBV2	.	TRBD2	TGTGCCAGCAGGGGGATACCTAGCGGGTTGACAGATACGCAGTATTTT	CASRGIPSGLTDTQYF
15	TRBJ2-5	TRBV7-8	.	.	TGTGCCAGCAGCCCCTTACAGGGCGGCAAAGAGACCCAGTACTTC	CASSPLQGGKETQYF
14	TRBJ1-2	TRBV10-3	few	.	TGTGCCATCAGTGATTCAGGGCAGATTAATGACTACACCTTC	CAISDSGQINDYTF
14	TRBJ2-3	TRBV5-1	.	.	TGCGCCAGCAGCTTGGCCGGACAATCAGATACGCAGTATTTT	CASSLAGQSDTQYF
16	TRBJ2-7	TRBV21-1	.	.	TGTGCCAGCAGCAAAGTGGAAGCGGGCTACCCCTACGAGCAGTACTTC	CASSKVEAGYPYEQYF
14	TRBJ1-1	TRBV5-1	.	.	TGCGCCAGCAGCCCGACAAGGCCCGCTACTGAAGCTTTCTTT	CASSPTRPATEAFF